A single sample gave rise to the 12 T cell receptor beta chains below, sequenced in a study of blood T cell repertoires in COVID-19. Libraries were prepared by immunoSEQ multiplex PCR; TCRdb keeps only in-frame clonotypes and omits some of them. The sample yields some 130,000 clones, 85% to 90% seen once. Sequences were obtained from peripheral blood. The receptors come from a man over 45 with active or convalescent COVID-19.

This chain links TRBV5-1 with TRBJ2-5; D not certain. The CDR3 totals 13 residues. Deletions cut 0 bases from V and 2 bases from J, with 5 bases between. Germline V gene data show CDR1 as SGHRS and CDR2 as YFSETQ. CDR3 DNA: TGCGCCAGCAGCTTGGGCGAACAAGAGACCCAGTACTTC. Its protein product is CASSLGEQETQYF.

The CDR3 DNA is TGTGCCAGCACCGGAGTCGGCGAGCAGTTCTTC. Its protein product is CASTGVGEQFF. The V call is TRBV6-5, the J call TRBJ2-1; D unclear. The CDR3 sequence is 11 residues long. V lost 7 bases and J lost 10, with 11 bases in between. From germline, CDR1 is MNHEY and CDR2 SVGAGI.

The rearrangement joins TRBV10-2 to TRBJ1-6; D is ambiguous. The V gene lost 2 bases and the J gene lost 5 bases, with 4 bases spanning the gap. Germline V CDR1 and CDR2: WSHSY, SAAADI. CDR3 length: 13 amino acids. The CDR3 bases are TGCGCCAGCAGTGAGGACAATAATTCACCCCTCCACTTT. Translated, it gives CASSEDNNSPLHF.

The V and J genes are TRBV10-2 and TRBJ2-4; 9 nucleotides align to TRBD2. The V gene end was trimmed by 7 bases and the J gene end by 5 bases; junction bases not matched to a gene: 3. Germline assignment: CDR1 WSHSY and CDR2 SAAADI. The CDR3 loop spans 13 amino acids. CDR3 loop: CASIVAGENIQYF. For the CDR3, the DNA is TGCGCCAGCATAGTAGCGGGGGAAAACATTCAGTACTTC.

This sequence joins TRBV30 and TRBJ2-7; 7 bases fit TRBD2. The V segment lost 0 bases and the J segment 7 bases; nucleotides outside the gene matches: 0. This CDR3 contains 11 residues. Germline V gene sequence: CDR1 GTSNPN, CDR2 SVGIG (reference sequence). The CDR3 DNA follows: TGTGCCTGGAGTGTGGGGGGGGAGCAGTACTTC. As protein: CAWSVGGEQYF.

The chain links TRBV29-1 to TRBJ2-5, with 8 bases that match TRBD1. Trimming at V came to 5 bases and at J to 5 bases, leaving 13 bases not matched to a gene. Germline V gene data show CDR1 as SQVTM and CDR2 as ANQGSEA. The CDR3 is 15 amino acids. CDR3 protein: CSVLRTGSNLETQYF. CDR3 DNA sequence: TGCAGCGTTTTAAGGACAGGGTCAAATTTGGAGACCCAGTACTTC.

This chain uses TRBV10-1 with TRBJ1-6; a possible D gene is TRBD1 (6 bases). V gave up 8 bases and J gave up 7 bases, with 15 bases separating them. Germline CDR1 reads WNHNN; CDR2 reads SYGVQD (reference sequence). CDR3 size: 14 residues. The DNA of the CDR3 is TGCGCCAGCTCGCCGGGACAAGAGAATTCACCCCTCCACTTT. This translates into CASSPGQENSPLHF.

This clone was observed once. J is TRBJ2-3 and V is TRBV6-1; D unclear. V was cut by 3 bases and J by 5 bases, with 15 bases left in between. The CDR3 is made up of 15 amino acids. Germline V gene lookup returns CDR1 MNHNS and CDR2 SASEGT. CDR3 protein: CASSDYQSAVDTQYF. In DNA, the CDR3 is TGTGCCAGCAGTGATTACCAGTCCGCTGTAGATACGCAGTATTTT.

The gene calls are TRBV29-1 and TRBJ2-4; D might be TRBD2 (5 bases). The CDR3 contains 10 residues. Trimming shortened V by 3 bases and J by 12 bases, and 9 bases separated the two germline ends. In germline, CDR1 is SQVTM, CDR2 ANQGSEA. This CDR3 is CSVEAGYQYF. The CDR3 DNA reads as TGCAGCGTTGAGGCGGGTTATCAGTACTTC.

The V and J genes are TRBV27 and TRBJ2-7; the match to TRBD2 covers 12 bases. With V trimmed by 5 bases and J by 4 bases, 9 bases remained unmatched. Germline lookup yields CDR1 MNHEY and CDR2 SMNVEV (reference sequence). The CDR3 is 16 residues long. CDR3 region: CASSRLGTSGFYEQYF. The CDR3 region has the DNA TGTGCCAGCAGTCGCCTTGGGACTAGCGGGTTTTACGAGCAGTACTTC.

The chain links TRBV10-3 to TRBJ2-3; TRBD1 matches at 8 bases. The CDR3 runs 15 residues. Germline trimming cut 2 bases from V and 5 bases from J; bases unmatched to any gene: 6. Germline CDR1 and CDR2: ENHRY and SYGVKD. For the CDR3, the DNA is TGTGCCATCAGTGAGACGGACAGGGAAATAGATACGCAGTATTTT. It codes for CAISETDREIDTQYF.

This chain links TRBV28 with TRBJ2-1; 11 bases map to TRBD2. The CDR3 totals 15 residues. V lost 6 bases to trimming and J lost 10 bases; unmatched junction nucleotides: 11. The germline gives CDR1 MDHEN, CDR2 SYDVKM. The CDR3 loop reads CASRDGTSGTLEQFF. The CDR3 region has the DNA TGTGCCAGCAGGGACGGGACTAGCGGTACCTTAGAGCAGTTCTTC.